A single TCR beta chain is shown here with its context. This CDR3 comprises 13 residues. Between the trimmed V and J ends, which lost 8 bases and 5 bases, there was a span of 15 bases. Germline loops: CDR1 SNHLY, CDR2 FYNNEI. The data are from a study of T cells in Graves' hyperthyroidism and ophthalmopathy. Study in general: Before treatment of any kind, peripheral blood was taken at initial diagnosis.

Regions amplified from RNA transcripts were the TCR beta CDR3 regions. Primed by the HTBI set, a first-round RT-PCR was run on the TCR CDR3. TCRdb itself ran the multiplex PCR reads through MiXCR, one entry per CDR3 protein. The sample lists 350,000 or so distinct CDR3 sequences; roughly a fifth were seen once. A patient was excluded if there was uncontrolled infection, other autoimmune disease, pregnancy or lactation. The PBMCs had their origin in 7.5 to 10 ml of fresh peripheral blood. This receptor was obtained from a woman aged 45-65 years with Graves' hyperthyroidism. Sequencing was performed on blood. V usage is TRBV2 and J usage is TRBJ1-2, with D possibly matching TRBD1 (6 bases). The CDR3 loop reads CASSQGTSYGYTF. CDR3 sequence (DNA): TGTGCCAGCTCTCAGGGGACCTCATATGGCTACACCTTC.